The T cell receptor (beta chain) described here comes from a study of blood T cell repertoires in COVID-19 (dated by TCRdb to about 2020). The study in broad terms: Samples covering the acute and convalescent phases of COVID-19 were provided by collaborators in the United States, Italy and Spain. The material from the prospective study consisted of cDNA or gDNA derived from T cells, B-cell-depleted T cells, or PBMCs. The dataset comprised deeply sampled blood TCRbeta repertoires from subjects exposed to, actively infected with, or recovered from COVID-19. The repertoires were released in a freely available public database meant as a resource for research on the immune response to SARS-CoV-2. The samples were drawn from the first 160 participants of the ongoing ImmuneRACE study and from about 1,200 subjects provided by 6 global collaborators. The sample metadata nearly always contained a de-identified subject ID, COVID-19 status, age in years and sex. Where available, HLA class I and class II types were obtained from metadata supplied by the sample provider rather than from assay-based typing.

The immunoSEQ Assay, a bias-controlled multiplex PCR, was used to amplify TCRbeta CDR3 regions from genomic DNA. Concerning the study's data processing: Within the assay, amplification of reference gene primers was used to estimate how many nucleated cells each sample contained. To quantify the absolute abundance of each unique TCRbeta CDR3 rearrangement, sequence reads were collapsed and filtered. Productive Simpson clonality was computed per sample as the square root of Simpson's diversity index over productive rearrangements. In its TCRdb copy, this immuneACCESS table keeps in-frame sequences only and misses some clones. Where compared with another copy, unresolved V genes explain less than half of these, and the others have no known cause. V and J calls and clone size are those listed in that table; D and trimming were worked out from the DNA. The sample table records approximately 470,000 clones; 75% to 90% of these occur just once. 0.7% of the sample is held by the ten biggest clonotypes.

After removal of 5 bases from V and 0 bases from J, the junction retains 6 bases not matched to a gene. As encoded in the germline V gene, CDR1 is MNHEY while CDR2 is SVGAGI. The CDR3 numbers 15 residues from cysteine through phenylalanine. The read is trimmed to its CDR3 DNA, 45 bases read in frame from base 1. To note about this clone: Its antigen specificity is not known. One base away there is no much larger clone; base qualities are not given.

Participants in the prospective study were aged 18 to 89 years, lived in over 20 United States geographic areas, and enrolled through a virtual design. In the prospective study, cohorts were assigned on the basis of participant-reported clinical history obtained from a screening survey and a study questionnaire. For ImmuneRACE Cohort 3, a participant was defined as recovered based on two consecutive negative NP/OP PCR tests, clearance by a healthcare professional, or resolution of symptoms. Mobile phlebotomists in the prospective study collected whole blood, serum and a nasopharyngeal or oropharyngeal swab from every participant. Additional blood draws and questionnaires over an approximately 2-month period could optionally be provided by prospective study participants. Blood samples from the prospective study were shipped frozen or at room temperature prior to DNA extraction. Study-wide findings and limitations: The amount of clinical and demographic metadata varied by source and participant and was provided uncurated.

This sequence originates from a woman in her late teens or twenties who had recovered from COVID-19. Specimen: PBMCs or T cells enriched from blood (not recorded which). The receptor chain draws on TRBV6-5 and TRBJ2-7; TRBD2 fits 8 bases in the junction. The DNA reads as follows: TGTGCCAGCAGTCCCCTTAGCGGGGACTCCTACGAGCAGTACTTC. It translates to CASSPLSGDSYEQYF.